One and the same sample provided the 8 T cell receptor beta chains below, sequenced in a study of identifying expanded T cells in peripheral blood. Profiling relied on immunoSEQ multiplex PCR, and the TCRdb table lists in-frame clones only, not all of them. Here the sample spans about 80,000 clones, 88% being singletons. What was sequenced was blood. These receptors all stem from a person aged 18 to 70 in good health.

The CDR3: CASSPYRDSNGLFF. The DNA of the CDR3 is TGCGCCAGCAGCCCCTACCGGGATTCTAATGGGCTGTTTTTT. The chain joins TRBV5-1 to TRBJ2-2; tentatively, D is TRBD2 (5 bases). The length of the CDR3 is 14 residues. Germline CDR1 and CDR2: SGHRS and YFSETQ. Trimming pared 4 bases from V and 13 bases from J, leaving 20 bases between.

The chain uses TRBV6-6 and TRBJ1-2; no definite D call. Germline-derived CDR1 and CDR2 are MNHNY and SVGAGI (reference sequence). The CDR3 sequence is 14 residues long. The V end was cut by 2 bases, the J end by 3 bases, with 10 bases between. The CDR3 spells CASSYAGDDYGYTF. The CDR3 DNA is TGTGCCAGCAGTTACGCAGGCGACGACTATGGCTACACCTTC.

The genes are TRBV6-1 and TRBJ1-5; D call uncertain. The CDR3 totals 13 residues. The ends were cut back, 2 bases at V and 11 bases at J, with 13 bases in the middle. Germline V gene data show CDR1 as MNHNS and CDR2 as SASEGT. DNA of the CDR3: TGTGCCAGCAGTGAATCTGTGAGGCTGGCCCAGCATTTT. The encoded protein is CASSESVRLAQHF.

This clone was observed a few times. The V call is TRBV10-3, the J call TRBJ1-2; the D is unclear. The germline V and J ends were trimmed by 3 bases and 4 bases, with 6 bases remaining between them. This CDR3 is 12 amino acids long. CDR1 is ENHRY and CDR2 is SYGVKD in the germline V gene. CDR3: CAISDPRYGYTF. In nucleotides, the CDR3 is TGTGCCATCAGTGACCCGCGCTATGGCTACACCTTC.

The chain uses TRBV7-2 and TRBJ2-5; 15 bases are a match to TRBD2. Losses at the gene ends were 4 bases for V and 5 bases for J; bases not matched to a gene: 5. The CDR3 is 16 amino acids. Germline CDR1 SGHTA, CDR2 FQGNSA. The CDR3 nucleotides are TGTGCCAGCAGCTCTGGACTAGCGGGGGGGATGGAGACCCAGTACTTC. Amino acids: CASSSGLAGGMETQYF.

This chain links TRBV5-5 with TRBJ1-2; 12 nucleotides line up with TRBD1. Trimming took 1 base from V and 14 from J; bases not matched to a gene: 12. The CDR3 runs 15 residues. In germline, CDR1 is SGHKS, CDR2 YYEKEE (reference sequence). This chain's CDR3 is CASSLPRGTGGLVTF. The DNA of the CDR3 is TGTGCCAGCAGCTTGCCCCGGGGGACAGGGGGCCTCGTTACCTTC.

The chain joins TRBV5-1 to TRBJ1-4; 12 bases map to TRBD1. J was trimmed by 4 bases and V by 7 bases; bases with no gene match: 11. CDR3 length: 17 residues. Germline CDR1 is SGHRS and CDR2 is YFSETQ. The DNA for the CDR3 is TGCGCCAGCGGCCCGGGACAGGGGGCCTTCAATAATGAAAAACTGTTTTTT. Protein product: CASGPGQGAFNNEKLFF.

The chain couples TRBV7-9 to TRBJ1-2, with TRBD1 matching 11 bases. V was pared by 3 bases and J by 7 bases, with 4 bases of the junction left unmatched. From germline, CDR1 is SEHNR and CDR2 FQNEAQ (reference sequence). The CDR3 contains 14 residues. The CDR3 region is CASSLGQGDGGYTF. The CDR3 nucleotides are TGTGCCAGCAGCTTGGGACAGGGGGATGGTGGCTACACCTTC.